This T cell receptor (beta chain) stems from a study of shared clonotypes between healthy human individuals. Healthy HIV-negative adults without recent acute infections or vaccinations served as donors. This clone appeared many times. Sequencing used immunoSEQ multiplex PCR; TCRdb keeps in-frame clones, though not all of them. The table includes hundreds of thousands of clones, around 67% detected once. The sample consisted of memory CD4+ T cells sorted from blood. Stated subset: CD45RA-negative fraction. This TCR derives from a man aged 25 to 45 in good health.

CDR3 amino acids: CASSLGAWETQYF. The DNA of the CDR3 is TGTGCCAGCAGCTTGGGCGCCTGGGAGACCCAGTACTTC. V and J are TRBV5-8 and TRBJ2-5; D gene uncertain. Germline V gene sequence: CDR1 SGHTS, CDR2 YDEGEE. Deletions cut 0 bases from V and 5 bases from J, with 8 bases between. The CDR3 runs 13 residues.